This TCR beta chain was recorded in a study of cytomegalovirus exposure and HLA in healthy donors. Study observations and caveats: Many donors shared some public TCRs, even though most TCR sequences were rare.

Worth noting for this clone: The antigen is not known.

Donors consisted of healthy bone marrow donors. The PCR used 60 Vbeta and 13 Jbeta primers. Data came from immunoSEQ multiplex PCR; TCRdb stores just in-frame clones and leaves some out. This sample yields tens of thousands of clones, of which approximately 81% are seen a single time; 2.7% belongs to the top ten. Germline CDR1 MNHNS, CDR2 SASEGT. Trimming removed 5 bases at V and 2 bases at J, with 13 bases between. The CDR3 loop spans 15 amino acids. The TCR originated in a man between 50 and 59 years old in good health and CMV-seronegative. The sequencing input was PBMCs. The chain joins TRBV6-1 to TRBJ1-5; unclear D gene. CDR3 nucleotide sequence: TGTGCCAGCAGTAGAGAGGGATTGGGCAATCAGCCCCAGCATTTT. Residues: CASSREGLGNQPQHF.